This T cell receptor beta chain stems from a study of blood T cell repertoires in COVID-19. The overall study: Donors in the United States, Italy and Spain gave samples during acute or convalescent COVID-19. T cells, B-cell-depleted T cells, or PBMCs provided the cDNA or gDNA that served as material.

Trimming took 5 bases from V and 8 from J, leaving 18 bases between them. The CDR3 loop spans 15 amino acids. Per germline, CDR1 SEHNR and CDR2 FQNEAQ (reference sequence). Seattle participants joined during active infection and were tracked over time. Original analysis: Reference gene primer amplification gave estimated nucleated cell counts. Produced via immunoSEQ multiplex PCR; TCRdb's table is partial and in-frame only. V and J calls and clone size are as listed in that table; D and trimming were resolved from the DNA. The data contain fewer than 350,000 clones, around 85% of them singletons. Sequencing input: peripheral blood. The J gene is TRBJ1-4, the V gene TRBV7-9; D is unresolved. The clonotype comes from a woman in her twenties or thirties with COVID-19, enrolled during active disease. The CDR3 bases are TGTGCCAGCAGCCCGACCCGGGTTGCTTACGAAAAACTGTTTTTT. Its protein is CASSPTRVAYEKLFF. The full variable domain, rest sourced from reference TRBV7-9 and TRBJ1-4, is DTGVSQNPRHKITKRGQNVTFRCDPISEHNRLYWYRQTLGQGPEFLTYFQNEAQLEKSRLLSDRFSAERPKGSFSTLEIQRTEQGDSAMYLCASSPTRVAYEKLFFGSGTQLSVL.